This paragraph reports one TCR beta chain. Antigen unknown. Method: immunoSEQ multiplex PCR; TCRdb's copy keeps in-frame clones and lacks some. The sample includes about 100,000 clones, 75% to 90% of them seen just once. This CDR3 contains 15 residues. Deletions cut 2 bases from V and 1 base from J, with 8 bases between. Germline V gives CDR1 KGHSH, CDR2 LQKENI. These data belong to a study of identifying expanded T cells in peripheral blood. General observations from the study: Technical replicates showed around 1.2 changed clones; about 2 weeks roughly 16; four weeks 19. Variance in clone template counts between approximately two-week samples significantly increased with total template count across all healthy donors.

No infections or other immune events were documented during collection. The rearrangement joins TRBV18 to TRBJ2-2; D ambiguous. The clonotype comes from a person between 18 and 75 years old in good health. Sequencing input: blood. The CDR3 sequence: CASSPRTENTGELFF. The CDR3 nucleotides are TGTGCCAGCTCACCAAGAACAGAGAACACCGGGGAGCTGTTTTTT.